This T cell receptor beta chain was documented in a study of blood T cell repertoires in COVID-19. Study context: Samples taken during acute and convalescent COVID-19 were collected in the United States, Italy and Spain.

CDR1 is LNHNV and CDR2 is YYDKDF in the germline V gene (reference sequence). Unmatched junction bases numbered 4, after V lost 3 bases and J lost 0 bases. The CDR3 is 15 amino acids. This clone was observed a handful of times. Some clones are missing from TCRdb's copy, which holds only in-frame ones; the method was immunoSEQ multiplex PCR. The sample contains around 200,000 clones, around 90% of which appear only once. This receptor was identified in a man aged 50-59 years with acute or convalescent COVID-19. Specimen: peripheral blood. The chain recombines TRBV15 with TRBJ2-7; 8 positions agree with TRBD2. The CDR3 DNA sequence: TGTGCCACCAGCAGTAGCCGGGGGGGCTCCTACGAGCAGTACTTC. This encodes CATSSSRGGSYEQYF.